Sequencing of this T cell receptor (beta chain) was carried out in a study of T-cell reconstitution after alpha-beta-depleted transplantation in children. Study conclusions and caveats: At one year after transplant, newly produced T cells mostly accounted for T-cell counts and diversity.

Preparation of the TCRbeta library was carried out with unique molecular identifiers. MiXCR was run by TCRdb on the PCR reads, yielding one entry per CDR3 protein. The profile shows fewer than 250,000 distinct CDR3 sequences, around a sixth of them singletons. Germline-derived CDR1 and CDR2 are DFQATT and SNEGSKA (reference sequence). The CDR3 has 15 amino acids. Trimming stripped 6 bases from V and 2 bases from J, with 17 bases between. For this clonotype: Its antigen is currently unknown.

The sequence derives from a male patient between 2 and 10 years old who had a stem cell transplant for acute lymphoblastic leukemia, so the T cells may come from the graft donor. The sample was PBMCs, mostly from graft donor cells, taken 360 days after TCRalphabeta/CD19-depleted stem cell transplant. This rearrangement joins TRBV20-1 to TRBJ1-5; tentative D call: TRBD1 (6 bases). CDR3 sequence (DNA): TGCAGTGCACAGAGGGGGGCCGAGGGCAATCAGCCCCAGCATTTT. Protein product: CSAQRGAEGNQPQHF.